What follows are 15 T cell receptor beta chains derived from one specimen sequenced in a study of T cell clonality in common variable immunodeficiency. TCRdb keeps only in-frame clones here, not all; method: immunoSEQ multiplex PCR. This record lists 25,000 to 35,000 clones, none seen once only, and the top ten clones contain around 4.1%. The sequenced material came from peripheral blood mononuclear cells. These receptors came from a person between 18 and 75 years old in good health.

This clone was found many times. The CDR3 end lies 3 residues beyond the end of the read and is filled in from the germline J gene. The rearrangement links TRBV30 to TRBJ1-1, with a tentative D call TRBD1 (6 bases). The germline V gene encodes CDR1 GTSNPN and CDR2 SVGIG (reference sequence). This CDR3 has 13 amino acids. Trimming left V 2 bases short and J 6 bases short, with 13 bases between. This CDR3 reads CAWSWRRQAEAFF. The covered CDR3 bases are TGTGCCTGGAGTTGGAGGAGACAGGCTGAA.

By proportion, this clone is medium-sized. The sequenced fragment ends 3 residues before the CDR3 boundary, so the rest is inferred from the germline J gene. This chain connects TRBV6-2 or TRBV6-3 to TRBJ1-6; D call uncertain. V lost 6 bases and J lost 5, with 11 bases in between. CDR3 length: 14 residues. From germline, CDR1 is MNHEY and CDR2 SVGEGT. CDR3 bases read: TGTGCCAGCAGCTTGACAAGGAATAATTCACCC. Amino acids: CASSLTRNNSP. The whole CDR3 region reads CASSLTRNNSPLHF.

The table lists this clone with a few counts. A junction end diverges from the germline sequence, so it may reflect a read error. The CDR3 extends 3 residues past the end of the read, so its final part is completed from the germline J gene. This chain links TRBV19 with TRBJ2-3, with D maybe TRBD1 (6 bases). The length of the CDR3 is 16 residues. Germline assignment: CDR1 LNHDA and CDR2 SQIVND (reference sequence). CDR3 protein: CAGSERQATAPDTQYF. The DNA read from the CDR3 is TGTGCCGGTAGCGAAAGACAGGCTACCGCCCCAGATACG.

This clone was recorded many times. The CDR3 end is not reached by the read, which stops 3 residues before it; the germline J gene fills it in. V and J are TRBV29-1 and TRBJ1-5, with 7 bases lining up with TRBD1. Looked up from germline, CDR1 is SQVTM and CDR2 is ANQGSEA. The CDR3 contains 13 residues. Unmatched junction bases numbered 4, after V lost 4 bases and J lost 4 bases. CDR3 residues: CSVVEQGNQPQHF. CDR3 bases read: TGCAGCGTTGTGGAACAGGGGAATCAGCCC. The entire variable domain, with the rest obtained from reference TRBV29-1 and TRBJ1-5, is as follows: SAVISQKPSRDICQRGTSLTIQCQVDSQVTMMFWYRQQPGQSLTLIATANQGSEATYESGFVIDKFPISRPNLTFSTLTVSNMSPEDSSIYLCSVVEQGNQPQHFGDGTRLSIL.

This clone occurred many times. The read is 3 residues too short to cover the CDR3 end, so that end is filled in from the germline J gene. The chain combines TRBV20-1 with TRBJ2-2, with D uncertain. The CDR3 has 13 residues. V was pared by 2 bases and J by 4 bases, with 8 bases between. Germline assignment: CDR1 DFQATT and CDR2 SNEGSKA (reference sequence). The sequenced part of the CDR3 DNA is TGCAGTGCTAGAAAGGGTAGCACCGGGGAG. Its protein product is CSARKGSTGE. The CDR3 in its entirety is CSARKGSTGELFF.

This clone has a count of ten or more. The read ends 3 residues before the CDR3 terminus; that terminus is restored from the germline J gene. The chain links TRBV20-1 to TRBJ1-1, with a tentative D call TRBD1 (5 bases). This CDR3 has 14 amino acids. CDR1 is DFQATT and CDR2 is SNEGSKA in the germline V gene (reference sequence). V was shortened by 0 bases and J by 6 bases, with 14 bases between the two germline ends. Incomplete CDR3 DNA: TGCAGTGCTAGAGATGAGGGAACAGGTTCTGAA. This gives the protein CSARDEGTGSE. The entire CDR3 protein is CSARDEGTGSEAFF.

Ten or more counts support this clone. The read stops 3 residues short of the end of the CDR3; the missing end is completed from the germline J gene. Other DNA variants within this sample encode the same CDR3. The rearrangement joins TRBV5-4 to TRBJ2-3; D possibly matches TRBD1 or TRBD2 (5 bases each). The V and J ends lost 0 bases and 1 base respectively, with 9 bases between them. Germline loops: CDR1 SGHNT, CDR2 YYREEE (reference sequence). The CDR3 contains 15 residues. The chain's CDR3 is CASSLGGAGTDTQYF. The part of the CDR3 DNA that was read is TGTGCCAGCAGCTTGGGAGGGGCTGGCACAGATACG. Full variable domain (outside the CDR3, taken from reference TRBV5-4 and TRBJ2-3): ETGVTQSPTHLIKTRGQQVTLRCSSQSGHNTVSWYQQALGQGPQFIFQYYREEENGRGNFPPRFSGLQFPNYSSELNVNALELDDSALYLCASSLGGAGTDTQYFGPGTRLTVL.

This clone appeared many times. One end of the junction is discordant with germline, which a read error may explain. The CDR3 DNA, read in part, is TGCGCCAGCAGCCAAGACCCATCAGGGGGTGATACG. Translating it yields CASSQDPSGGDT. The entire CDR3 protein is CASSQDPSGGDTQYF. This chain uses TRBV4-2 with TRBJ2-3; the match to TRBD1 covers 7 bases. The read halts 3 residues ahead of the CDR3 end, with the missing end drawn from the germline J gene. Germline V gives CDR1 LGHNA, CDR2 YNFKEQ. CDR3 length: 15 residues.

As regards this clone: The read stops 3 residues short of the end of the CDR3; the missing end is completed from the germline J gene. The J gene is TRBJ1-5, the V gene TRBV6-4, with TRBD1 matching 8 bases. After removal of 3 bases from V and 5 bases from J, the junction contained 6 bases not matched to a gene. The CDR3 totals 15 residues. Germline CDR1 MRHNA, CDR2 SNTAGT. The DNA read from the CDR3 is TGTGCCAGCAGTGAGGCAGGGGGCGCAGATCAGCCC. The encoded protein is CASSEAGGADQP. The whole CDR3 sequence reads CASSEAGGADQPQHF.

This clone was counted many times. The read terminates 3 residues ahead of where the CDR3 ends, so the germline J gene completes it. The chain links TRBV12-3 or TRBV12-4 to TRBJ2-3, with TRBD2 matching 10 bases. Germline trimming cut 2 bases from V and 1 base from J; bases unmatched to any gene: 3. This CDR3 has 16 residues. The part of the CDR3 DNA that was read is TGTGCCAGCAGTTTACTAGCGGGGGCCGGCACAGATACG. Protein product: CASSLLAGAGTDT. The full-length CDR3 reads as CASSLLAGAGTDTQYF.

This clone was observed many times. The part of the CDR3 DNA that was read is TGTGCCAGCAGCGTCTTCGGGACAGCCTACAATGAG. This sequence encodes CASSVFGTAYNE. The full-length CDR3 reads as CASSVFGTAYNEQFF. The chain carries TRBV9 and TRBJ2-1; 7 nucleotides agree with TRBD1. The CDR3 end lies 3 residues beyond the end of the read and is filled in from the germline J gene. Germline V gene sequence: CDR1 SGDLS, CDR2 YYNGEE. With V trimmed by 2 bases and J by 2 bases, 4 bases remained unmatched. The CDR3 spans 15 residues.

This clone was recorded at least ten times. The CDR3 reads CASSLSPGRQETQYF. The CDR3 DNA, read in part, is TGCGCCAGCAGCTTGAGTCCGGGGAGACAAGAGACC. The gene calls are TRBV5-1 and TRBJ2-5, with a weak D call TRBD2 (5 bases). The CDR3 end lies 3 residues beyond the end of the read and is filled in from the germline J gene. From germline, CDR1 is SGHRS and CDR2 YFSETQ. With 1 base removed from V and 2 bases from J, the gap between germline ends came to 12 bases. CDR3 length: 15 amino acids.

For this clone: The CDR3 is cut off 3 residues early in the read; its end comes from the germline J gene. The chain combines TRBV19 with TRBJ1-2, with D tentatively TRBD1 (5 bases). Germline V gene lookup returns CDR1 LNHDA and CDR2 SQIVND (reference sequence). This CDR3 is built from 14 residues. The sequenced part of the CDR3 DNA is TGTGCCAGTAGTATAGCTGGGGACTCCTACGAC. It yields the protein CASSIAGDSYD. The entire CDR3 reads CASSIAGDSYDYTF.

Many counts were recorded for this clone. The CDR3 extends 3 residues past the end of the read, so its final part is completed from the germline J gene. The chain links TRBV11-2 to TRBJ1-1; 9 bases match TRBD1. Germline V gene sequence: CDR1 SGHAT, CDR2 FQNNGV. CDR3 length: 14 amino acids. This CDR3 is CASSLVQGAAEAFF. The CDR3 bases that were read are TGTGCCAGCAGCTTGGTACAGGGGGCTGCCGAA.

This clone was seen at least ten times. Sequencing ends 3 residues short of the CDR3 end; the germline J gene provides the rest. The rearrangement uses TRBV20-1 and TRBJ2-1, with TRBD1 identical over 7 bases. The germline gives CDR1 DFQATT, CDR2 SNEGSKA (reference sequence). Losses at the gene ends were 5 bases for V and 8 bases for J; bases not matched to a gene: 15. This CDR3 spans 15 amino acids. The chain's CDR3 is CSAPTGSPSSYEQFF. The sequenced CDR3 bases are TGCAGTGCTCCGACAGGGTCCCCGAGCTCCTATGAG.